This is a list of T cell receptor beta chains from one sample in a study of vaccination effects on CD4 cells after COVID-19. Method: immunoSEQ multiplex PCR; TCRdb's copy keeps in-frame clones and lacks some. The table shows 20,000 to 30,000 clones, with roughly three quarters occurring only once. Their antigens remain unidentified. Material: CD4+ T cells from PBMCs cultured with SARS-CoV-2 spike peptides, obtained after COVID-19 vaccination. The receptors here all came from a human donor who received a COVID-19 vaccine. Both conserved end residues are part of each CDR3. D genes are given only for firm matches. Clone sizes are given selectively: once, few, many, or a class where the clone is expanded.

J: TRBJ2-3; D: -; V: TRBV30; size: -; CDR3: CAWSVLDTDTQYF; DNA: TGTGCCTGGAGTGTACTGGACACAGATACGCAGTATTTT
J: TRBJ2-3; D: TRBD2; V: TRBV2; size: -; CDR3: CASSPGTLSGRAGDTQYF; DNA: TGTGCCAGCAGCCCTGGAACCCTTAGCGGGAGGGCGGGAGATACGCAGTATTTT
J: TRBJ2-3; D: TRBD2; V: TRBV7-6; size: -; CDR3: CASSQMGLATDTQYF; DNA: TGTGCCAGCAGTCAAATGGGACTAGCGACAGATACGCAGTATTTT
J: TRBJ2-7; D: TRBD2; V: TRBV11-3; size: few; CDR3: CASSQGPLAGAYEQYF; DNA: TGTGCCAGCAGCCAAGGCCCATTAGCGGGGGCCTACGAGCAGTACTTC
J: TRBJ2-5; D: -; V: TRBV5-1; size: -; CDR3: CASKKALQETQYF; DNA: TGCGCCAGCAAGAAAGCGCTCCAAGAGACCCAGTACTTC
J: TRBJ2-1; D: TRBD2; V: TRBV7-2; size: few; CDR3: CASSLSTSGGLEQFF; DNA: TGTGCCAGCAGCTTATCGACTAGCGGGGGTCTTGAGCAGTTCTTC
J: TRBJ1-3; D: TRBD1; V: TRBV7-8; size: -; CDR3: CASSLRDRSSGNTIYF; DNA: TGTGCCAGCAGCTTACGGGACAGAAGCTCTGGAAACACCATATATTTT
J: TRBJ1-2; D: -; V: TRBV9; size: -; CDR3: CASSVLGVSNYGYTF; DNA: TGTGCCAGCAGCGTACTAGGGGTTTCTAACTATGGCTACACCTTC
J: TRBJ1-2; D: -; V: TRBV4-2; size: -; CDR3: CASSQGADYGYTF; DNA: TGTGCCAGCAGCCAGGGGGCGGACTATGGCTACACCTTC
J: TRBJ2-2; D: -; V: TRBV6-1; size: -; CDR3: CASSEYSPPRTGELFF; DNA: TGTGCCAGCAGTGAATATTCCCCCCCAAGGACCGGGGAGCTGTTTTTT
J: TRBJ2-3; D: TRBD1; V: TRBV5-1; size: -; CDR3: CASSPWTGGVDTQYF; DNA: TGCGCCAGCAGCCCATGGACAGGGGGCGTGGATACGCAGTATTTT
J: TRBJ1-3; D: TRBD1; V: TRBV30; size: -; CDR3: CAWGRGLSGNTIYF; DNA: TGTGCCTGGGGCAGGGGGCTTTCGGGAAACACCATATATTTT
J: TRBJ2-1; D: TRBD2; V: TRBV5-1; size: -; CDR3: CASTDRGLAGGYNEQFF; DNA: TGCGCCAGCACAGACAGAGGACTAGCGGGAGGCTACAATGAGCAGTTCTTC
J: TRBJ2-1; D: -; V: TRBV6-5; size: -; CDR3: CASTMSSYNEQFF; DNA: TGTGCCAGCACAATGAGCTCCTACAATGAGCAGTTCTTC
J: TRBJ1-2; D: TRBD1; V: TRBV14; size: -; CDR3: CASSYRGADGYTF; DNA: TGTGCCAGCAGTTACAGGGGAGCAGATGGCTACACCTTC
J: TRBJ1-3; D: -; V: TRBV5-4; size: -; CDR3: CASSPEGSGNTIYF; DNA: TGTGCCAGCAGCCCGGAGGGGTCTGGAAACACCATATATTTT
J: TRBJ1-4; D: -; V: TRBV9; size: -; CDR3: CASSVALPAGASGNEKLFF; DNA: TGTGCCAGCAGCGTGGCTCTCCCCGCAGGGGCCAGCGGTAATGAAAAACTGTTTTTT
J: TRBJ1-2; D: -; V: TRBV6-5; size: -; CDR3: CASSYRRGALGGYTF; DNA: TGTGCCAGCAGTTACCGGAGGGGGGCTTTAGGTGGCTACACCTTC
J: TRBJ2-5; D: TRBD2; V: TRBV7-9; size: few; CDR3: CASSSGTSTKTQYF; DNA: TGTGCCAGCAGCTCCGGGACTAGTACAAAGACCCAGTACTTC
J: TRBJ1-4; D: -; V: TRBV19; size: -; CDR3: CASSRGGTFNEKLFF; DNA: TGTGCCAGTAGTCGAGGGGGGACATTTAATGAAAAACTGTTTTTT
J: TRBJ2-7; D: TRBD2; V: TRBV11-2; size: -; CDR3: CASSPPPGGPSHEQYF; DNA: TGTGCCAGCAGCCCACCCCCGGGAGGGCCCAGTCACGAGCAGTACTTC
J: TRBJ2-7; D: -; V: TRBV5-1; size: few; CDR3: CASGRTDGNYEQYF; DNA: TGCGCCAGCGGGCGGACAGATGGAAACTACGAGCAGTACTTC
J: TRBJ2-5; D: TRBD2; V: TRBV7-2; size: -; CDR3: CASSFMGGSGQETQYF; DNA: TGTGCCAGCAGCTTCATGGGGGGGAGCGGGCAAGAGACCCAGTACTTC
J: TRBJ2-3; D: TRBD1; V: TRBV5-1; size: -; CDR3: CASSPGGAGTDTQYF; DNA: TGCGCCAGCAGCCCAGGGGGCGCCGGCACAGATACGCAGTATTTT
J: TRBJ2-2; D: TRBD2; V: TRBV7-9; size: -; CDR3: CASWGGLAGDTGELFF; DNA: TGTGCCAGCTGGGGGGGACTAGCGGGAGACACCGGGGAGCTGTTTTTT
J: TRBJ2-7; D: -; V: TRBV9; size: -; CDR3: CASSVEFGGREQYF; DNA: TGTGCCAGCAGCGTAGAGTTTGGAGGGCGCGAGCAGTACTTC
J: TRBJ1-1; D: -; V: TRBV6-5; size: few; CDR3: CASRRETGRNTEAFF; DNA: TGTGCCAGCAGACGCGAGACAGGACGAAACACTGAAGCTTTCTTT
J: TRBJ1-3; D: -; V: TRBV3-1/TRBV3-2; size: -; CDR3: CASSNTGNSGNTIYF; DNA: TGTGCCAGCAGCAATACGGGGAACTCTGGAAACACCATATATTTT
J: TRBJ1-5; D: TRBD1; V: TRBV6-5; size: -; CDR3: CASSPRQGAQPQHF; DNA: TGTGCCAGCAGCCCACGACAGGGCGCTCAGCCCCAGCATTTT
J: TRBJ1-6; D: -; V: TRBV5-5; size: -; CDR3: CASSSLEVGSSPLHF; DNA: TGTGCCAGCAGCTCCCTGGAGGTAGGGAGTTCACCCCTCCACTTT
J: TRBJ2-7; D: -; V: TRBV6-5; size: -; CDR3: CASSWGQSSDPYF; DNA: TGTGCCAGCAGTTGGGGACAGTCTAGCGATCCGTACTTC